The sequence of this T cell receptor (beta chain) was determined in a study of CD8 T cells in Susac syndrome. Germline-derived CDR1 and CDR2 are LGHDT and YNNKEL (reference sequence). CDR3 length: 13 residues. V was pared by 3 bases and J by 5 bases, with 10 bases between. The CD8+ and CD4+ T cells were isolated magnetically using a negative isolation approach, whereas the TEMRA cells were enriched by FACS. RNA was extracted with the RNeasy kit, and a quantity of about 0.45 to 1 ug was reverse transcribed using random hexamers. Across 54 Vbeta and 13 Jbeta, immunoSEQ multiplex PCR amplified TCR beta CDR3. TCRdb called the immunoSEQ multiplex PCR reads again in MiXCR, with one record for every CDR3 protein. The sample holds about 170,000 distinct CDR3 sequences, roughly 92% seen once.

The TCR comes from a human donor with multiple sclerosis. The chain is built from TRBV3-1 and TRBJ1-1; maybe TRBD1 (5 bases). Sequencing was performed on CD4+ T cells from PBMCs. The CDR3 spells CASSHPGITEAFF. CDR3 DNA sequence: TGTGCCAGCAGCCATCCAGGGATAACTGAAGCTTTCTTT. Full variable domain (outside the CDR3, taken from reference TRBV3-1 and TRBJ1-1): DTAVSQTPKYLVTQMGNDKSIKCEQNLGHDTMYWYKQDSKKFLKIMFSYNNKELIINETVPNRFSPKSPDKAHLNLHINSLELGDSAVYFCASSHPGITEAFFGQGTRLTVV.